Presented here are 19 T cell receptor beta chains from one specimen sequenced in a study of blood T cell repertoires in COVID-19. Clones were read by immunoSEQ multiplex PCR, and TCRdb kept only the in-frame ones, dropping some. The table lists some 90,000 clones, less than 85% of them singletons. Material for sequencing was peripheral blood. These receptor sequences come from a human donor in a cohort sampled during active COVID-19.

The chain carries TRBV12-5 and TRBJ2-3; tentatively, D is TRBD1 (6 bases). CDR1 is LGHNT and CDR2 is FRNRAP in the germline V gene. The CDR3 is 16 amino acids. Trimming removed 5 bases at V and 2 bases at J, with 17 bases between. The CDR3 DNA sequence: TGTGCTAGTGGTCTCAACTCGGGACACCTCACAGATACGCAGTATTTT. Its protein is CASGLNSGHLTDTQYF.

This clone was detected only once. V is TRBV19 and J is TRBJ1-5; 11 bases match TRBD1. CDR3 length: 15 residues. The germline V gene has CDR1 LNHDA and CDR2 SQIVND (reference sequence). V lost 5 bases and J lost 4; bases outside the gene matches: 4. CDR3 amino acids: CASSRDRGGNQPQHF. As DNA, the CDR3 is TGTGCCAGTAGTCGGGACAGGGGGGGAAATCAGCCCCAGCATTTT.

The genes are TRBV5-6 and TRBJ1-1; perhaps TRBD1 as D (6 bases). The germline V gene has CDR1 SGHDT and CDR2 YYEEEE. The V and J ends lost 5 bases and 5 bases respectively, with 19 bases between them. The CDR3 is 15 amino acids. DNA for the CDR3: TGTGCCAGCAGTACTCCATACAGGGAAACTACTGAAGCTTTCTTT. Its translation: CASSTPYRETTEAFF.

The chain joins TRBV5-1 to TRBJ2-5; D is uncertain. In germline, CDR1 is SGHRS, CDR2 YFSETQ. The CDR3 has 11 amino acids. Trimming shortened V by 4 bases and J by 4 bases, and 5 bases separated the two germline ends. The chain's CDR3 is CASSIRETQYF. Written as DNA, the CDR3 is TGCGCCAGCAGCATCCGAGAGACCCAGTACTTC.

The rearrangement joins TRBV10-1 to TRBJ2-3; the match to TRBD2 covers 11 bases. The CDR3 length is 16 residues. Trimming took 6 bases from V and 7 from J; bases not matched to a gene: 12. Germline CDR1 is WNHNN and CDR2 is SYGVQD (reference sequence). Here the CDR3 DNA reads TGCGCCAGCAGGAGAAGACTAGCGGGGTGCTCCTATACGCAGTATTTT. This encodes CASRRRLAGCSYTQYF.

This chain uses TRBV5-1 with TRBJ2-1, with no clear D. Per germline, CDR1 SGHRS and CDR2 YFSETQ. The ends were cut back, 0 bases at V and 4 bases at J, with 5 bases in the middle. CDR3 size: 13 residues. As DNA, the CDR3 is TGCGCCAGCAGCTTGGACAGATACAATGAGCAGTTCTTC. This gives the protein CASSLDRYNEQFF.

The rearrangement joins TRBV28 to TRBJ1-5; 7 nucleotides agree with TRBD1. V shed 3 bases and J 3 bases; nucleotides not matched to a gene: 8. The germline V gene has CDR1 MDHEN and CDR2 SYDVKM. The CDR3 runs to 16 residues. CDR3 in DNA: TGTGCCAGCAGTTTGAGACAGGGCCTGAACAATCAGCCCCAGCATTTT. Residues: CASSLRQGLNNQPQHF.

The CDR3 DNA is TGTGCCTGGAGTAGGGGGTATGGCTACACCTTC. It translates to CAWSRGYGYTF. The chain combines TRBV30 with TRBJ1-2; the D gene is possibly TRBD1 (6 bases). The CDR3 consists of 11 residues. The V gene lost 2 bases and the J gene lost 5 bases, with 6 bases spanning the gap. Germline assignment: CDR1 GTSNPN and CDR2 SVGIG (reference sequence).

V is TRBV6-5 and J is TRBJ1-4; 7 positions agree with TRBD1. The CDR3 covers 14 residues. CDR1 is MNHEY, CDR2 SVGAGI, per germline. J lost 4 bases, V lost 6 bases, and 5 bases had no gene match. CDR3 sequence (DNA): TGTGCCAGCAGAGGGACAGACTATAATGAAAAACTGTTTTTT. This sequence encodes CASRGTDYNEKLFF.

The chain employs TRBV5-1 and TRBJ1-2; D unclear. CDR1 is SGHRS and CDR2 is YFSETQ in the germline V gene. The CDR3 spans 14 residues. The V end lost 0 bases, the J end lost 5 bases, and 11 bases lay between the germline ends. The CDR3 sequence: CASSLGEPSYGYTF. The CDR3 DNA is TGCGCCAGCAGCTTGGGGGAGCCATCTTATGGCTACACCTTC.

The gene calls are TRBV5-1 and TRBJ2-7; D ambiguous. CDR3 size: 14 residues. V lost 0 bases and J lost 4, with 11 bases in between. Per germline, CDR1 SGHRS and CDR2 YFSETQ. CDR3 in amino acids: CASSLDRSRYEQYF. The CDR3, as DNA: TGCGCCAGCAGCTTGGATAGGTCGAGGTACGAGCAGTACTTC.

The gene calls are TRBV28 and TRBJ1-2; D is possibly TRBD1 (6 bases). The CDR3 covers 13 residues. Trimming took off 7 bases at V and 1 base at J, with 10 bases between the two ends. Germline CDR1 reads MDHEN; CDR2 reads SYDVKM. The chain's CDR3 is CASTQGGNYGYTF. CDR3 in DNA: TGTGCCAGCACCCAAGGGGGTAACTATGGCTACACCTTC.

The rearrangement links TRBV5-1 to TRBJ2-2; maybe TRBD2 (6 bases). Trimming pared 1 base from V and 7 bases from J, leaving 17 bases between. In germline, CDR1 is SGHRS, CDR2 YFSETQ. CDR3 length equals 16 residues. CDR3: CASSLQGGDLSGELFF. Written as DNA, the CDR3 is TGCGCCAGCAGCTTGCAGGGTGGGGACTTGAGCGGGGAGCTGTTTTTT. The variable domain in full, with the rest retrieved from reference TRBV5-1 and TRBJ2-2, is KAGVTQTPRYLIKTRGQQVTLSCSPISGHRSVSWYQQTPGQGLQFLFEYFSETQRNKGNFPGRFSGRQFSNSRSEMNVSTLELGDSALYLCASSLQGGDLSGELFFGEGSRLTVL.

The chain uses TRBV18 and TRBJ1-6; 9 positions match TRBD1. J lost 6 bases, V lost 8 bases, and 5 bases had no gene match. The CDR3 has 14 amino acids. CDR1 and CDR2 from the germline V gene are KGHSH and LQKENI. The CDR3 protein is CASTRTGVNSPLHF. The DNA for the CDR3 is TGTGCCAGCACCCGGACAGGGGTTAATTCACCCCTCCACTTT.

The rearrangement links TRBV6-5 to TRBJ1-6; no definite D call. The CDR3 contains 15 residues. Trimming stripped 0 bases from V and 5 bases from J, with 8 bases between. Germline V CDR1 and CDR2: MNHEY, SVGAGI. The CDR3 here is CASSYSIQNNSPLHF. As DNA, the CDR3 is TGTGCCAGCAGTTACTCGATACAGAATAATTCACCCCTCCACTTT.

The gene calls are TRBV20-1 and TRBJ2-2; 8 bases are shared with TRBD1. Germline V gives CDR1 DFQATT, CDR2 SNEGSKA (reference sequence). The CDR3 length is 16 residues. Unmatched junction bases numbered 9, after V lost 3 bases and J lost 3 bases. This CDR3 reads CSASDPLTGDTGELFF. The DNA of the CDR3 is TGCAGTGCTAGTGACCCTTTGACAGGGGACACCGGGGAGCTGTTTTTT.

This clone was picked up a small number of times. The chain joins TRBV2 to TRBJ2-7; 9 nucleotides line up with TRBD1. V shed 8 bases and J 6 bases; nucleotides not matched to a gene: 14. Per germline, CDR1 SNHLY and CDR2 FYNNEI. CDR3 length: 15 amino acids. Written as DNA, the CDR3 is TGTGCCAGCGGAAATCCCGGGACAGGGAGCATCGAGCAGTACTTC. Residues: CASGNPGTGSIEQYF.

This sequence joins TRBV2 and TRBJ2-5; D ambiguous. V lost 4 bases and J lost 0, with 9 bases in between. The CDR3 covers 14 residues. CDR1 is SNHLY and CDR2 is FYNNEI in the germline V gene. The CDR3: CASSVLLYQETQYF. The CDR3 nucleotides read TGTGCCAGCAGTGTACTATTGTACCAAGAGACCCAGTACTTC.

The chain has TRBV7-3 and TRBJ2-1; tentative D call: TRBD2 (6 bases). There are 17 residues in the CDR3. Germline CDR1 and CDR2: SGHTA and FQGTGA. Trimming removed 6 bases from V and 4 bases from J, with 22 bases in between. DNA of the CDR3: TGTGCCAGCAGTCGAGTGGCGGGGCCGCAACAATACAATGAGCAGTTCTTC. Its protein product is CASSRVAGPQQYNEQFF.